The TCR beta chain described here comes from a study of OX40 agonist ivuxolimab in advanced cancers. Data came from immunoSEQ multiplex PCR; TCRdb stores just in-frame clones and leaves some out. Of roughly 150,000 clones listed, 94% are singletons. Trimming took off 5 bases at V and 4 bases at J, with 8 bases between the two ends. The germline V gene has CDR1 MNHEY and CDR2 SVGAGI. The length of the CDR3 is 13 residues. Prior autoimmune disease or systemic immunosuppression barred patients. Specimen: CD4+ or CD8+ T cells sorted from blood, collected in a trial of the OX40 agonist ivuxolimab. This sequence joins TRBV6-5 and TRBJ1-4; TRBD1 is a possible D gene (6 bases). This TCR came from an adult with an advanced solid tumor such as melanoma, head and neck, liver or kidney cancer. The CDR3 sequence is CASSGGGNEKLFF. The CDR3 nucleotides read TGTGCCAGCAGTGGGGGCGGTAATGAAAAACTGTTTTTT.